One and the same sample provided the 13 T cell receptor beta chains below, sequenced in a study of T cell repertoires in cytomegalovirus infection. One entry per CDR3 protein, called by TCRdb with MiXCR from the reads. Here the sample spans around 85,000 distinct CDR3 sequences, approximately 43% being singletons. These receptors have no known antigen. The sample here was CD8+ T cells from cultured PBMCs, taken from culture after CMV antigen stimulation. These receptors were obtained from a human donor in good health (CMV status not recorded). Some clones in this sample may be carry-over from other donors' samples.

V gene TRBV28 combines with J gene TRBJ2-5; 10 positions match TRBD2. Germline V lookup: CDR1 MDHEN, CDR2 SYDVKM. The V gene end was trimmed by 2 bases and the J gene end by 3 bases; junction bases not matched to a gene: 6. This CDR3 is 16 amino acids long. This chain's CDR3 is CASSLPKREGEETQYF. DNA of the CDR3: TGTGCCAGCAGTTTACCGAAGCGGGAGGGAGAAGAGACCCAGTACTTC.

The chain carries TRBV7-9 and TRBJ1-1, with 11 nucleotides matching TRBD1. With V trimmed by 7 bases and J by 5 bases, 15 bases remained unmatched. The germline gives CDR1 SEHNR, CDR2 FQNEAQ (reference sequence). This CDR3 has 17 residues. The CDR3 bases are TGTGCCAGCATCCTTAAGACCCGGGACAGGGGGAAAACTGAAGCTTTCTTT. It specifies CASILKTRDRGKTEAFF. Looking up the rest from reference TRBV7-9 and TRBJ1-1 gives the full variable domain: DTGVSQNPRHKITKRGQNVTFRCDPISEHNRLYWYRQTLGQGPEFLTYFQNEAQLEKSRLLSDRFSAERPKGSFSTLEIQRTEQGDSAMYLCASILKTRDRGKTEAFFGQGTRLTVV.

This clonotype was seen a few times. This chain connects TRBV27 to TRBJ1-1, with D perhaps matching TRBD1 (5 bases). Trimming removed 0 bases at V and 5 bases at J, with 10 bases between. The CDR3 covers 14 residues. Looked up from germline, CDR1 is MNHEY and CDR2 is SMNVEV (reference sequence). CDR3: CASSLSGGTTEAFF. The CDR3 region has the DNA TGTGCCAGCAGTTTATCGGGGGGGACGACTGAAGCTTTCTTT.

The J gene is TRBJ1-1, the V gene TRBV19; no clear D gene. Trimming cost V 2 bases and J 1 base, with 5 bases left between them. Germline lookup yields CDR1 LNHDA and CDR2 SQIVND (reference sequence). There are 13 residues in the CDR3. CDR3: CASSIRTNTEAFF. In DNA form, the CDR3 reads TGTGCCAGTAGTATACGAACGAACACTGAAGCTTTCTTT.

The chain joins TRBV7-2 to TRBJ2-7, with TRBD2 matching over 9 bases. The CDR3 length is 17 residues. Unmatched junction bases numbered 12, after V lost 1 base and J lost 5 bases. From germline, CDR1 is SGHTA and CDR2 FQGNSA. CDR3: CASSLVAGGRDIDEQYF. In DNA form, the CDR3 reads TGTGCCAGCAGCTTAGTCGCGGGAGGGCGTGATATCGACGAGCAGTACTTC.

This clonotype has just a few counts. The chain is built from TRBV28 and TRBJ2-7, with D possibly being TRBD1 or TRBD2 (5 bases each). Trimming pared 3 bases from V and 0 bases from J, leaving 6 bases between. The CDR3 is 13 residues long. From germline, CDR1 is MDHEN and CDR2 SYDVKM. CDR3 loop: CASSLGPSYEQYF. CDR3 nucleotides: TGTGCCAGCAGTTTGGGACCCTCCTACGAGCAGTACTTC.

Remarks on this clonotype: One end of the junction varies from germline; a read error may be responsible. The gene calls are TRBV27 and TRBJ2-3, with TRBD1 identical over 9 bases. Germline assignment: CDR1 MNHEY and CDR2 SMNVEV (reference sequence). This CDR3 comprises 16 residues. The CDR3 is CASSLAGTGLTDMQYF. CDR3 in DNA: TGTGCCAGCAGTTTAGCCGGGACAGGGCTCACAGATATGCAGTATTTT.

This clonotype showed up just once. The chain joins TRBV12-3 or TRBV12-4 to TRBJ2-7; a possible D gene is TRBD1 (7 bases). Trimming left V 3 bases short and J 7 bases short, with 19 bases between. The CDR3 contains 15 residues. CDR3 nucleotides: TGTGCCAGCAGTTTCTCGGGACAGTCTGCGGGGGAGCAGTACTTC. This sequence encodes CASSFSGQSAGEQYF.

The chain couples TRBV6-1 to TRBJ2-7, with D unresolved. The germline V and J ends were trimmed by 7 bases and 4 bases, with 14 bases remaining between them. There are 13 residues in the CDR3. CDR1 and CDR2 (germline): MNHNS, SASEGT. The CDR3 DNA is TGTGCCAGCACCCGAACCGATCGGTACGAGCAGTACTTC. It encodes CASTRTDRYEQYF.

V and J are TRBV29-1 and TRBJ2-1; TRBD2 matches at 8 bases. Germline lookup yields CDR1 SQVTM and CDR2 ANQGSEA. V shed 5 bases, J shed 6 bases, and the junction held 6 bases outside the gene matches. This CDR3 contains 13 residues. CDR3 sequence (DNA): TGCAGCGTTTCAGCGGGAGAGGTCAATGAGCAGTTCTTC. It is translated as CSVSAGEVNEQFF.

This clonotype was seen more than once but under ten times. This chain links TRBV7-8 with TRBJ2-7; TRBD2 aligns across 15 bases. Trimming cost V 5 bases and J 5 bases; bases outside gene matches: 7. The CDR3 has 16 residues. CDR1 and CDR2 (germline): SGHVS, FQNEAQ. CDR3 in amino acids: CASSPGLAGGGDEQYF. The CDR3 DNA follows: TGTGCCAGCAGCCCGGGACTAGCGGGAGGAGGGGACGAGCAGTACTTC.

CDR3 coding DNA: TGTGCCAGCAGCTTAGAGTCCCAAGAGACCCAGTACTTC. It yields the protein CASSLESQETQYF. The V call is TRBV7-9, the J call TRBJ2-5; unclear D gene. The V gene lost 1 base and the J gene lost 1 base, with 4 bases spanning the gap. CDR3 length equals 13 residues. Germline V gene sequence: CDR1 SEHNR, CDR2 FQNEAQ (reference sequence).

V is TRBV2 and J is TRBJ2-5; 10 bases map to TRBD2. The CDR3 runs to 16 residues. The V gene end was trimmed by 1 base and the J gene end by 3 bases; junction bases not matched to a gene: 5. Germline CDR1 and CDR2: SNHLY and FYNNEI. The CDR3 region has the DNA TGTGCCAGCAGTGAAGGGGGCCTAGCGGGGGAAGAGACCCAGTACTTC. Residues: CASSEGGLAGEETQYF. Filled out from reference TRBV2 and TRBJ2-5, the complete variable domain reads EPEVTQTPSHQVTQMGQEVILRCVPISNHLYFYWYRQILGQKVEFLVSFYNNEISEKSEIFDDQFSVERPDGSNFTLKIRSTKLEDSAMYFCASSEGGLAGEETQYFGPGTRLLVL.